The sequence of this T cell receptor (beta chain) was determined in a study of vaccination and CD4 T cells after COVID-19. As for treatment: roughly 10-day PBMC culture with coronavirus spike peptide pools or control peptides (ViraFEST assay). The unexposed donor gave CD4+ T cells before the COVID-19 pandemic (2011-2018). This clonotype was picked up a small number of times. Its antigen remains unidentified. The CDR3 has 14 residues. Trimming at V came to 4 bases and at J to 4 bases, leaving 2 bases not matched to a gene. Looked up from germline, CDR1 is SGHNT and CDR2 is YENEEA. The Oncomine TCR Beta short-read assay was what sequenced the DNA obtained from cultured CD4+ T cells. Researchers extracted genomic DNA from CD4+ T cells that had been cultured. TCRdb ran MiXCR on the PCR reads and lists one entry per CDR3 protein. The data contain around 10,000 distinct CDR3 sequences, around 36% of them singletons.

The sample comprised CD4+ T cells from blood, cultured in vitro. The TCR comes from a human donor in good health. The chain combines TRBV11-3 with TRBJ2-7, with 12 bases aligning to TRBD2. The CDR3 is CASSSGTSGYEQYF. The DNA for the CDR3 is TGTGCCAGCAGCTCCGGGACTAGCGGGTACGAGCAGTACTTC.